These T cell receptor beta chains were read from a single sample in a study of blood T cell repertoires in COVID-19. Some clones are missing from TCRdb's copy, which holds only in-frame ones; the method was immunoSEQ multiplex PCR. This table holds some 270,000 clones, 80% to 90% found once. Sequenced material: PBMCs or T cells enriched from blood (not recorded which). These receptors all come from a woman aged 30 to 39 who had recovered from COVID-19. CDR3s include the opening cysteine and the closing phenylalanine or tryptophan. The D gene is left open where the match is weak. The size field is filled for only some rows; it gives once, few, many or a size class.

d_gene: TRBD1; j_gene: TRBJ1-1; abundance: -; v_gene: TRBV6-5; CDR3nt: TGTGCCAGCAGGATAAACCAGGGGGCCGACACTGAAGCTTTCTTT; CDR3aa: CASRINQGADTEAFF
d_gene: -; j_gene: TRBJ2-1; abundance: -; v_gene: TRBV11-3; CDR3nt: TGTGCCAGCAGCTTAGATACAAATCAGGGGAATGAGCAGTTCTTC; CDR3aa: CASSLDTNQGNEQFF
d_gene: TRBD1; j_gene: TRBJ1-1; abundance: -; v_gene: TRBV29-1; CDR3nt: TGCAGCGTTGAAAGACAGGGGGTTTATGCCCTGGAAGCTTTCTTT; CDR3aa: CSVERQGVYALEAFF
d_gene: -; j_gene: TRBJ1-2; abundance: -; v_gene: TRBV12-3/TRBV12-4; CDR3nt: TGTGCCAGCAGGCAGGGTTATGGCTACACCTTC; CDR3aa: CASRQGYGYTF
d_gene: -; j_gene: TRBJ1-1; abundance: -; v_gene: TRBV18; CDR3nt: TGTGCCAGCTCACCACCGAGCGGGCGAGAAGCTTTCTTT; CDR3aa: CASSPPSGREAFF
d_gene: -; j_gene: TRBJ2-7; abundance: -; v_gene: TRBV7-6; CDR3nt: TGTGCCAGCAGCAATCCTGCTAGGGGGGGGCGCAGGGGCGAGCAGTACTTC; CDR3aa: CASSNPARGGRRGEQYF
d_gene: -; j_gene: TRBJ2-7; abundance: once; v_gene: TRBV28; CDR3nt: TGTGCCAGCAGTCTAGGGGGTCGAGAGCAGTACTTC; CDR3aa: CASSLGGREQYF
d_gene: -; j_gene: TRBJ1-1; abundance: -; v_gene: TRBV18; CDR3nt: TGTGCCAGCTCACTAGGGAGGGGATCGGCTGAAGCTTTCTTT; CDR3aa: CASSLGRGSAEAFF
d_gene: -; j_gene: TRBJ2-7; abundance: -; v_gene: TRBV27; CDR3nt: TGTGCCAGCAGTTTGACTAGGGGCTACGAGCAGTACTTC; CDR3aa: CASSLTRGYEQYF
d_gene: -; j_gene: TRBJ2-5; abundance: -; v_gene: TRBV7-8; CDR3nt: TGTGCCAGCAGCAAACAGGGATCGGCGGAGACCCAGTACTTC; CDR3aa: CASSKQGSAETQYF
d_gene: TRBD1; j_gene: TRBJ1-6; abundance: -; v_gene: TRBV7-2; CDR3nt: TGTGCCAGCAGCTCAGGGGGTATCCCTAGTTCACCCCTCCACTTT; CDR3aa: CASSSGGIPSSPLHF
d_gene: TRBD1; j_gene: TRBJ1-3; abundance: few; v_gene: TRBV19; CDR3nt: TGTGCCAGTACCCACCAGGGGGCAATCCTCTCTGGAAACACCATATATTTT; CDR3aa: CASTHQGAILSGNTIYF
d_gene: TRBD2; j_gene: TRBJ2-1; abundance: -; v_gene: TRBV10-1; CDR3nt: TGCGCCAGCAGTAACATAGCGGGGGGATACAATGAGCAGTTCTTC; CDR3aa: CASSNIAGGYNEQFF
d_gene: TRBD2; j_gene: TRBJ2-3; abundance: -; v_gene: TRBV4-1; CDR3nt: TGCGCCAGCAGCCAATCGGGGACTAGCTTCATCACAGATACGCAGTATTTT; CDR3aa: CASSQSGTSFITDTQYF
d_gene: -; j_gene: TRBJ1-1; abundance: many; v_gene: TRBV2; CDR3nt: TGTGCCAGCAGCCGGACACGCACTGAAGCTTTCTTT; CDR3aa: CASSRTRTEAFF
d_gene: -; j_gene: TRBJ2-5; abundance: -; v_gene: TRBV3-1/TRBV3-2; CDR3nt: TGTGCCAGCAGCCAAGTGGCAGAGGTCCAAGAGACCCAGTACTTC; CDR3aa: CASSQVAEVQETQYF
d_gene: TRBD2; j_gene: TRBJ2-3; abundance: -; v_gene: TRBV5-1; CDR3nt: TGCGCCAGCAGCTTGCCGGTAGCGGGGGGGTCCGTCATAGATACGCAGTATTTT; CDR3aa: CASSLPVAGGSVIDTQYF
d_gene: -; j_gene: TRBJ1-5; abundance: few; v_gene: TRBV28; CDR3nt: TGTGCCAGCAGTGTTTATAGAGGTGGCAATCAGCCCCAGCATTTT; CDR3aa: CASSVYRGGNQPQHF
d_gene: TRBD1; j_gene: TRBJ2-7; abundance: -; v_gene: TRBV5-1; CDR3nt: TGCGCCAGCAGCTTGGGAGAACAGGGGTACGAGCAGTACTTC; CDR3aa: CASSLGEQGYEQYF
d_gene: TRBD1; j_gene: TRBJ2-7; abundance: -; v_gene: TRBV28; CDR3nt: TGTGCCAGCAGTAGGACAGGCGCCGAGCAGTACTTC; CDR3aa: CASSRTGAEQYF
d_gene: TRBD2; j_gene: TRBJ2-3; abundance: -; v_gene: TRBV19; CDR3nt: TGTGCCAGTAGTATGGTAGCGGGAAGTATCACCCCCCAACTCCACACAGATACGCAGTATTTT; CDR3aa: CASSMVAGSITPQLHTDTQYF
d_gene: TRBD2; j_gene: TRBJ2-7; abundance: few; v_gene: TRBV7-2; CDR3nt: TGTGCCAGCACCCAGCCCCGGACTAGGGCCCACGAGCAGTACTTC; CDR3aa: CASTQPRTRAHEQYF
d_gene: -; j_gene: TRBJ1-4; abundance: few; v_gene: TRBV5-1; CDR3nt: TGCGCCAGCAGCTTGGGCGGGGGAACTAATGAAAAACTGTTTTTT; CDR3aa: CASSLGGGTNEKLFF